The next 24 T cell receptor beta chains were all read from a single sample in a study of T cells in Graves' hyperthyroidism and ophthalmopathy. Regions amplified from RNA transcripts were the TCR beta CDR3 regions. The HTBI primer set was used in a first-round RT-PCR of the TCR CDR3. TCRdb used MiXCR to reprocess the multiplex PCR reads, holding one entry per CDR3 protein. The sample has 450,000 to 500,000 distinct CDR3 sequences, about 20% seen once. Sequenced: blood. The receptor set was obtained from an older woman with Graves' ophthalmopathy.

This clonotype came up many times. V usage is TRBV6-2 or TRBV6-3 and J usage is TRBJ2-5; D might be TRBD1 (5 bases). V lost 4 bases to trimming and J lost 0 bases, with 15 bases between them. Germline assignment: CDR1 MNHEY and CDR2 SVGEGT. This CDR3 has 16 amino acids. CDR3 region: CASSFQRTLYQETQYF. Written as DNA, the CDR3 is TGTGCCAGCAGTTTCCAACGGACACTGTACCAAGAGACCCAGTACTTC.

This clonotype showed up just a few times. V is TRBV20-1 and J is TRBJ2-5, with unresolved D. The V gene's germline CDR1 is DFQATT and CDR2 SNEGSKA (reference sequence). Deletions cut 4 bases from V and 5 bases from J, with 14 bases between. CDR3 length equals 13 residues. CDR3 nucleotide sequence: TGCAGTGCTATGAGCCTACGTGGGGAGACCCAGTACTTC. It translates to CSAMSLRGETQYF.

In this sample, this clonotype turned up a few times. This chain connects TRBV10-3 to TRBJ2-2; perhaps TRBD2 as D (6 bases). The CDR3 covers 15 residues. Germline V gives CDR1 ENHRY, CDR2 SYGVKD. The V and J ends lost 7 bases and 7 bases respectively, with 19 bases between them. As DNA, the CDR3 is TGTGCCATCAAAGGTGGAGGCTTGGAGGGCGGGGAGCTGTTTTTT. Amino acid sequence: CAIKGGGLEGGELFF.

The CDR3 DNA reads TGTGCCAGCAGTCTCCCTCTAGCGGGAGATGAGGGTGAGCAGTTCTTC. Its protein product is CASSLPLAGDEGEQFF. The chain is built from TRBV28 and TRBJ2-1; 10 positions agree with TRBD2. This CDR3 region has 16 residues. Germline trimming cut 5 bases from V and 9 bases from J; bases unmatched to any gene: 13. Per the germline V gene, CDR1 is MDHEN and CDR2 is SYDVKM.

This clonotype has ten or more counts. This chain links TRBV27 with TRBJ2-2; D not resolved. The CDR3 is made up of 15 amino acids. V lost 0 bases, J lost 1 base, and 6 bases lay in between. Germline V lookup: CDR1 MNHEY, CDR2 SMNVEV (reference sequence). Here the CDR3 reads CASSLSSMNTGELFF. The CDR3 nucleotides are TGTGCCAGCAGTTTATCGAGCATGAACACCGGGGAGCTGTTTTTT.

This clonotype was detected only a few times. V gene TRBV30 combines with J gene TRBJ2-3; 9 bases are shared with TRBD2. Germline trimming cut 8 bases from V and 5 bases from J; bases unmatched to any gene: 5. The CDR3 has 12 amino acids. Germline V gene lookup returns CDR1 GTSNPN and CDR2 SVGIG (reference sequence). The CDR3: CARGGGIDTQYF. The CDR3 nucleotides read TGTGCCCGCGGGGGGGGCATAGATACGCAGTATTTT. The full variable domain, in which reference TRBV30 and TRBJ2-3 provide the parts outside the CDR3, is SQTIHQWPATLVQPVGSPLSLECTVEGTSNPNLYWYRQAAGRGLQLLFYSVGIGQISSEVPQNLSASRPQDRQFILSSKKLLLSDSGFYLCARGGGIDTQYFGPGTRLTVL.

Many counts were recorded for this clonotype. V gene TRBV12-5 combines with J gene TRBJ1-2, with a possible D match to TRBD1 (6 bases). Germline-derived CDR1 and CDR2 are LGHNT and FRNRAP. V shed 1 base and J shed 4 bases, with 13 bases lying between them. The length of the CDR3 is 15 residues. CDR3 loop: CASGLDLPTGYGYTF. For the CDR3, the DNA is TGTGCTAGTGGTTTGGACTTACCGACAGGCTATGGCTACACCTTC. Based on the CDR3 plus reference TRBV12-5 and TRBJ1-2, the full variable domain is DARVTQTPRHKVTEMGQEVTMRCQPILGHNTVFWYRQTMMQGLELLAYFRNRAPLDDSGMPKDRFSAEMPDATLATLKIQPSEPRDSAVYFCASGLDLPTGYGYTFGSGTRLTVV.

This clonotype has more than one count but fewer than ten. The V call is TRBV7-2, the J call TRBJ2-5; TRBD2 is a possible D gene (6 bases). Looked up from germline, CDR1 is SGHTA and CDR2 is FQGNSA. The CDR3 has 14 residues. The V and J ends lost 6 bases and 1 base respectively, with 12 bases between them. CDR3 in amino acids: CASRKGRSQETQYF. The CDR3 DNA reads TGTGCCAGCAGAAAGGGGAGGTCCCAAGAGACCCAGTACTTC.

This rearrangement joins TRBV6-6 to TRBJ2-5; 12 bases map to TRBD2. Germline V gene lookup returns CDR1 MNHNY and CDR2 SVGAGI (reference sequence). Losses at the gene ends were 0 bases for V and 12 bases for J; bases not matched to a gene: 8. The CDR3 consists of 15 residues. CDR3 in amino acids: CASSYSRYPSGREYF. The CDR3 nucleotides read TGTGCCAGCAGTTACTCGCGGTATCCTAGCGGGAGGGAGTACTTC.

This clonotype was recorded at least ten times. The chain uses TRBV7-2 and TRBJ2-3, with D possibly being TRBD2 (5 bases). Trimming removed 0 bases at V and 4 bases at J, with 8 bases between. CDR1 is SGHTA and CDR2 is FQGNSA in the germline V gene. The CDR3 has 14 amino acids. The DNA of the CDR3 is TGTGCCAGCAGCTTAGCCCGGGGTCCAGATACGCAGTATTTT. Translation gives CASSLARGPDTQYF.

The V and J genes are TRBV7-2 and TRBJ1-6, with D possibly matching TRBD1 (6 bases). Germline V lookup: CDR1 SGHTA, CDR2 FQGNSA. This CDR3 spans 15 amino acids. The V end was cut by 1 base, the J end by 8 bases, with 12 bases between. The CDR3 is CASSLGQASYSPLHF. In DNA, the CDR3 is TGTGCCAGCAGCTTAGGACAGGCTAGTTATTCACCCCTCCACTTT. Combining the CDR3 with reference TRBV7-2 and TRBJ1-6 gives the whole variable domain GAGVSQSPSNKVTEKGKDVELRCDPISGHTALYWYRQSLGQGLEFLIYFQGNSAPDKSGLPSDRFSAERTGGSVSTLTIQRTQQEDSAVYLCASSLGQASYSPLHFGNGTRLTVT.

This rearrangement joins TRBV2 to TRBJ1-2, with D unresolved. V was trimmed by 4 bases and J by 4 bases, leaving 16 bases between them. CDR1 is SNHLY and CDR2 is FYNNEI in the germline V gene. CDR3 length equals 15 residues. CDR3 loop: CASSVREESPYGYTF. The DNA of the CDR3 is TGTGCCAGCAGTGTAAGGGAAGAGTCTCCCTATGGCTACACCTTC.

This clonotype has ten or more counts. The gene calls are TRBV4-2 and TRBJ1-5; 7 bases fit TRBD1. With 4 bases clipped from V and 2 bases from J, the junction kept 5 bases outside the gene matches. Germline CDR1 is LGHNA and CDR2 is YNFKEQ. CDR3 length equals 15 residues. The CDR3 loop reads CASSRNQGGNQPQHF. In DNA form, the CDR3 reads TGTGCCAGCAGCCGCAACCAGGGGGGCAATCAGCCCCAGCATTTT.

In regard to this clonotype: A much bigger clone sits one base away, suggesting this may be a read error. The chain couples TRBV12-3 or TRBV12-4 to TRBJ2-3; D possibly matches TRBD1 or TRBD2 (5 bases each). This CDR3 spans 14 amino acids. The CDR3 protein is CASSLDNGADMQYF. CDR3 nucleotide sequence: TGTGCCAGCAGTTTGGACAACGGGGCAGATATGCAGTATTTT.

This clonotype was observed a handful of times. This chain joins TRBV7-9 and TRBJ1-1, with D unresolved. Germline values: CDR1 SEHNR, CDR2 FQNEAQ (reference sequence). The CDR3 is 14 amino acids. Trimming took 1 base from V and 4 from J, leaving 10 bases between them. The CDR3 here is CASSLDWVGTEAFF. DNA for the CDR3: TGTGCCAGCAGCTTAGATTGGGTTGGCACTGAAGCTTTCTTT. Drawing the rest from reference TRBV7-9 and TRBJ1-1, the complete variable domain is DTGVSQNPRHKITKRGQNVTFRCDPISEHNRLYWYRQTLGQGPEFLTYFQNEAQLEKSRLLSDRFSAERPKGSFSTLEIQRTEQGDSAMYLCASSLDWVGTEAFFGQGTRLTVV.

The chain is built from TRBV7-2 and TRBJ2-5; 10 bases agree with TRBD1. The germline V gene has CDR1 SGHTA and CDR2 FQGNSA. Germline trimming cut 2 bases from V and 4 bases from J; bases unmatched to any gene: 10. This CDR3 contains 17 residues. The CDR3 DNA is TGTGCCAGCAGCTTAACTTTGACAGGGGGCGGAGGAGAGACCCAGTACTTC. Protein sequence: CASSLTLTGGGGETQYF.

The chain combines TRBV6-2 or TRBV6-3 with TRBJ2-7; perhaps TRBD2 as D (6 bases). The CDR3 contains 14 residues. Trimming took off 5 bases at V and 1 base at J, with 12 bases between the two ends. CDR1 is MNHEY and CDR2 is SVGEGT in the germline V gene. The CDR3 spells CASSLTSWSYEQYF. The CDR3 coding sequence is TGTGCCAGCAGTCTCACTAGCTGGTCCTACGAGCAGTACTTC.

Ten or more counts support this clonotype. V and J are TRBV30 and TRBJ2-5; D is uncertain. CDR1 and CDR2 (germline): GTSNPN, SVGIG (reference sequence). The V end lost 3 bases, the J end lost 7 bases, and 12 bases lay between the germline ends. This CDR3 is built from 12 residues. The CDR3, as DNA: TGTGCCTGGAGCGATTTCGGCGGGACCCAGTACTTC. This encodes CAWSDFGGTQYF.

The CDR3 DNA sequence: TGTGCCAGCAGTGAAGTATGGACAGCGGACTATGGCTACACCTTC. Its protein product is CASSEVWTADYGYTF. V and J are TRBV6-1 and TRBJ1-2; D is perhaps TRBD1 (6 bases). Germline V gene lookup returns CDR1 MNHNS and CDR2 SASEGT. The CDR3 is made up of 15 amino acids. Trimming removed 1 base at V and 3 bases at J, with 12 bases between.

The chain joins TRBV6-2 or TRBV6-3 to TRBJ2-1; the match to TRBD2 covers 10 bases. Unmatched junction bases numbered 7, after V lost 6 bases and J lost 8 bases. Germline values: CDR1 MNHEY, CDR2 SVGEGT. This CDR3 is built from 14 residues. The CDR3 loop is CASRLAGADHEQFF. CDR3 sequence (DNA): TGTGCCAGCAGGCTAGCGGGAGCGGATCATGAGCAGTTCTTC.

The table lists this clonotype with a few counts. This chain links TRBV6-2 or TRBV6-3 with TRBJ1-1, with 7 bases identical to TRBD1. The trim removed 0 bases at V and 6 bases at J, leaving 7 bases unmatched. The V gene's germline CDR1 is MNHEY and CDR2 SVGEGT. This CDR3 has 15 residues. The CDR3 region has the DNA TGTGCCAGCAGTTACTCGGAAGGGGGCTATTCTGAAGCTTTCTTT. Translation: CASSYSEGGYSEAFF.

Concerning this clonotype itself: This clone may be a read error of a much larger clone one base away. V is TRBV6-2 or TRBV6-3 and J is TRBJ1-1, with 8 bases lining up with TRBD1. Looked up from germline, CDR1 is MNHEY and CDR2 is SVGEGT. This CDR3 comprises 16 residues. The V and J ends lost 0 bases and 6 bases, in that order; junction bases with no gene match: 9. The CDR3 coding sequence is TGTGCCAGCAGTTACTCGACAGGGGTAATGCGCGCTGAAGCTTTCTTT. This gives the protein CASSYSTGVMRAEAFF.

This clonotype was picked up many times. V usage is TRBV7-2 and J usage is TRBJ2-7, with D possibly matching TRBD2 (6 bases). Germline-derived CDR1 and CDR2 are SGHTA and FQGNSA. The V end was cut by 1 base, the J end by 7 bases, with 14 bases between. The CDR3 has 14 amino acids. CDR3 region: CASSLVSKRGEQYF. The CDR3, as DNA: TGTGCCAGCAGCTTAGTGTCCAAACGGGGGGAGCAGTACTTC. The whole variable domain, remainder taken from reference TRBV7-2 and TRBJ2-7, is GAGVSQSPSNKVTEKGKDVELRCDPISGHTALYWYRQSLGQGLEFLIYFQGNSAPDKSGLPSDRFSAERTGGSVSTLTIQRTQQEDSAVYLCASSLVSKRGEQYFGPGTRLTVT.

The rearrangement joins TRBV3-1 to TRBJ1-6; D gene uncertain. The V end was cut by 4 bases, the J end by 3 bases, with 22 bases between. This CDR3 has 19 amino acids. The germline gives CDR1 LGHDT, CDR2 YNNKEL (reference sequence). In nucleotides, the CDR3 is TGTGCCAGCAGCCCAGACTTCCAGGACGGAACTTACTATAATTCACCCCTCCACTTT. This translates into CASSPDFQDGTYYNSPLHF.